This TCR beta chain derives from a study of cytomegalovirus exposure and HLA in healthy donors. Donors had nominal health at sampling but likely had unrecorded immune exposures. There are 15 residues in the CDR3. The ends lost 7 bases at V and 4 bases at J; junction bases unmatched: 11. Looked up from germline, CDR1 is SEHNR and CDR2 is FQNEAQ (reference sequence). Study-wide findings and caveats: Per a later analysis, under 20,000 TCR beta sequences showed association with HLA alleles at 0.05 false discovery rate. Exclusion as indistinguishable affected some V segments, including TRBV6-2 and TRBV6-3. Fewer N-insertions (relative to the 666-donor mean) were reportedly seen in an Asian-associated ancestry cluster in a later analysis.

As regards this clone: Antigen specificity is unknown.

Researchers ran the PCR with 60 Vbeta and 13 Jbeta primers. Clones were read by immunoSEQ multiplex PCR, and TCRdb kept only the in-frame ones, dropping some. The table includes 130,000 to 150,000 clones, 64% detected once. J is TRBJ2-5 and V is TRBV7-9, with TRBD2 matching over 8 bases. The specimen was PBMCs. The sequence was collected from a woman aged 30 to 39 in good health and CMV-seropositive. CDR3 DNA sequence: TGTGCCAGCACCCTCGGGGGGGCAACTTCAGAGACCCAGTACTTC. Translated, it gives CASTLGGATSETQYF.